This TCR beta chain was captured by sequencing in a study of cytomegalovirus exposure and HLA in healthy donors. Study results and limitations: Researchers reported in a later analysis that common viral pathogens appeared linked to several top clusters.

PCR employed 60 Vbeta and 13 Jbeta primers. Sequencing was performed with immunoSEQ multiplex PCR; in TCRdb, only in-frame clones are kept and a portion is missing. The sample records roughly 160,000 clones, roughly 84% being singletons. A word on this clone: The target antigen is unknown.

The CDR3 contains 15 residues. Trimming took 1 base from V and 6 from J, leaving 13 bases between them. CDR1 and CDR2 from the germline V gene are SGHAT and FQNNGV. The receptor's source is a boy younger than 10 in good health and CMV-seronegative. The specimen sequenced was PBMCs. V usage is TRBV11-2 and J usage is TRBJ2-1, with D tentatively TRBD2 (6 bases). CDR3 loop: CASSLVAGTTNEQFF. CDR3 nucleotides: TGTGCCAGCAGCTTAGTGGCGGGAACAACCAATGAGCAGTTCTTC.